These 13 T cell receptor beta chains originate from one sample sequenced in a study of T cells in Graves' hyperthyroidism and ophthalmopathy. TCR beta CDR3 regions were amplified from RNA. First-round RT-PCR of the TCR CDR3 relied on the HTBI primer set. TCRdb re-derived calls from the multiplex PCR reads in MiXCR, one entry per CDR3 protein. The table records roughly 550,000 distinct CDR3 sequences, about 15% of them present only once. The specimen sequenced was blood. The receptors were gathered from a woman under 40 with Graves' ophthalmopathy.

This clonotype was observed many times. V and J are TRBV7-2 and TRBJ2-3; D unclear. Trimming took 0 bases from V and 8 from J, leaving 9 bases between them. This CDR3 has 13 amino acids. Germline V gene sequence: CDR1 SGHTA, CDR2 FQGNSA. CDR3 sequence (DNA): TGTGCCAGCAGCTTAGCGCCGGGCGGTACGCAGTATTTT. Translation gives CASSLAPGGTQYF.

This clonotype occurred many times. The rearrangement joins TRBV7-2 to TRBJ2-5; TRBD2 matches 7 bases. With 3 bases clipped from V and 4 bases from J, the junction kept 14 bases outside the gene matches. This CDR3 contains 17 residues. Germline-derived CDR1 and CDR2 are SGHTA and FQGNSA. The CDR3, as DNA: TGTGCCAGCAGCTTTGTCGGGAGGTTGGGGGGGAGAGAGACCCAGTACTTC. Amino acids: CASSFVGRLGGRETQYF.

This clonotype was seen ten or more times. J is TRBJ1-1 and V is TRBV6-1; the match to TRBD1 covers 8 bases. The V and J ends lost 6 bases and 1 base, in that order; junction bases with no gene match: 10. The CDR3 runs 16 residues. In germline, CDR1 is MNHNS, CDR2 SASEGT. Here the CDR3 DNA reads TGTGCCAGCAGCGCTCGACAGGGGTTGGAGAACACTGAAGCTTTCTTT. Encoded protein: CASSARQGLENTEAFF.

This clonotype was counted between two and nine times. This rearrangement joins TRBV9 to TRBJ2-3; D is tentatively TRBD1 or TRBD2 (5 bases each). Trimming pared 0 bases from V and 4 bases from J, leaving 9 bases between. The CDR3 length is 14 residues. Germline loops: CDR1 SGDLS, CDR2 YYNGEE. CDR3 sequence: CASSVVGTPDTQYF. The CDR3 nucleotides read TGTGCCAGCAGCGTAGTGGGGACCCCAGATACGCAGTATTTT.

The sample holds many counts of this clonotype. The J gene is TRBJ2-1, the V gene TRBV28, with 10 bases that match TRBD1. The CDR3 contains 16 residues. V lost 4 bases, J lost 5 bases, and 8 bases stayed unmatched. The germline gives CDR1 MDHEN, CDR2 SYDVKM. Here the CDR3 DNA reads TGTGCCAGCAGTTCACTCCGGGACAGGGGCAACAATGAGCAGTTCTTC. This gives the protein CASSSLRDRGNNEQFF.

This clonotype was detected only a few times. The CDR3 loop is CSALRGPQETQYF. CDR3 nucleotides: TGCAGTGCCCTACGGGGGCCCCAAGAGACCCAGTACTTC. This rearrangement joins TRBV20-1 to TRBJ2-5; D may correspond to TRBD1 or TRBD2 (6 bases each). This CDR3 contains 13 residues. V was shortened by 6 bases and J by 1 base, with 12 bases between the two germline ends. Germline CDR1 DFQATT, CDR2 SNEGSKA (reference sequence).

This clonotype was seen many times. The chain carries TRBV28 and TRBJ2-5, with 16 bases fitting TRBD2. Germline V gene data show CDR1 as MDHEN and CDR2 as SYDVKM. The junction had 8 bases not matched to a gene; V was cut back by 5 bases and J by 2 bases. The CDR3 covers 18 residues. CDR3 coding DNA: TGTGCCAGCAGTCCCGCGGGACTAGCGGGAGGGACTCAAGAGACCCAGTACTTC. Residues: CASSPAGLAGGTQETQYF.

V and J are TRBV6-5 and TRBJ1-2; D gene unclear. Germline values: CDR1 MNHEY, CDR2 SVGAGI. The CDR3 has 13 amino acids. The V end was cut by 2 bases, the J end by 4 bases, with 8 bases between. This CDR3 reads CASSYASRYGYTF. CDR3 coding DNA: TGTGCCAGCAGTTACGCCAGCCGCTATGGCTACACCTTC.

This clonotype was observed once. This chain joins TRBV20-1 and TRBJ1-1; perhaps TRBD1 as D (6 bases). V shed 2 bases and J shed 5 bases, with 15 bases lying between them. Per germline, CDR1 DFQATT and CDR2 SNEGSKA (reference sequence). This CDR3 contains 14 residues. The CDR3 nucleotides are TGCAGTGCTAGACCAAGGGGGGTCTCTACTGAAGCTTTCTTT. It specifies CSARPRGVSTEAFF.

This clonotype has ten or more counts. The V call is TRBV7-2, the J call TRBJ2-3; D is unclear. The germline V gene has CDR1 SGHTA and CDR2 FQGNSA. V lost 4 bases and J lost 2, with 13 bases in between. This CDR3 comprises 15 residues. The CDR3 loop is CASSSRELNTDTQYF. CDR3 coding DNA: TGTGCCAGCAGCTCCCGCGAATTAAACACAGATACGCAGTATTTT.

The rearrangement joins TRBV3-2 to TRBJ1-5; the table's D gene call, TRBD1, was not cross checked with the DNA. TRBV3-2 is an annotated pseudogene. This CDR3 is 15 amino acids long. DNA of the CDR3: TGTGCCAGCAGCCAAGATGATGGGCAGGGGCAGCCCCAGCATTTT. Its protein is CASSQDDGQGQPQHF.

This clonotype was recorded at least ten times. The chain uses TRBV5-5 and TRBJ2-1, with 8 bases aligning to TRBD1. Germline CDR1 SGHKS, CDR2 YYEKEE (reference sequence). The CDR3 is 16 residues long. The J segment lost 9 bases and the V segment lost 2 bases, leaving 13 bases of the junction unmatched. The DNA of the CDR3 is TGTGCCAGCAGCTTTAGTCTTGGACAGGGTAAGAGTGAGCAGTTCTTC. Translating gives CASSFSLGQGKSEQFF.

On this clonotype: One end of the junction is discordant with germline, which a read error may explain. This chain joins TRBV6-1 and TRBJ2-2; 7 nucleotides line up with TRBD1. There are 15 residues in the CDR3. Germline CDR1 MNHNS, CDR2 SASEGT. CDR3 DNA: TGCGCCAGCAGGACGACAGGGTCGGACACCGGGGAGCTGTCTTTT. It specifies CASRTTGSDTGELSF.